Below are 27 T cell receptor beta chains sequenced from a single sample in a study of blood T cell repertoires in COVID-19. TCRdb's copy holds only in-frame clones and misses some; the assay was immunoSEQ multiplex PCR. The data hold around 230,000 clones, with approximately 86% observed a single time. The sequenced sample was PBMCs or T cells enriched from blood (not recorded which). The receptors were gathered from a woman aged 40 to 55 with acute COVID-19.

The rearrangement links TRBV4-1 to TRBJ2-3, with 9 positions matching TRBD1. J lost 4 bases, V lost 1 base, and 6 bases had no gene match. Germline V lookup: CDR1 MGHRA, CDR2 YSYEKL. This CDR3 is 16 amino acids long. CDR3 protein: CASSQVTGGEADTQYF. CDR3 nucleotides: TGCGCCAGCAGCCAAGTGACAGGGGGTGAGGCAGATACGCAGTATTTT.

The V and J genes are TRBV28 and TRBJ2-7, with TRBD1 matching over 11 bases. Germline CDR1 reads MDHEN; CDR2 reads SYDVKM. The CDR3 contains 15 residues. Trimming removed 3 bases from V and 3 bases from J; junction bases left unmatched: 4. The CDR3 DNA follows: TGTGCCAGCAGTTTTTCCGGGACAGGGGGCTACGAGCAGTACTTC. It encodes CASSFSGTGGYEQYF. Full variable domain (remainder filled in from reference TRBV28 and TRBJ2-7): DVKVTQSSRYLVKRTGEKVFLECVQDMDHENMFWYRQDPGLGLRLIYFSYDVKMKEKGDIPEGYSVSREKKERFSLILESASTNQTSMYLCASSFSGTGGYEQYFGPGTRLTVT.

This chain joins TRBV19 and TRBJ2-7; 8 positions match TRBD1. CDR1 LNHDA and CDR2 SQIVND come from the germline V gene (reference sequence). This CDR3 spans 16 amino acids. The V segment lost 4 bases and the J segment 2 bases; nucleotides outside the gene matches: 10. This CDR3 reads CASSKNRGTGTYEQYF. The CDR3 bases are TGTGCCAGTAGTAAGAACAGGGGGACTGGGACCTACGAGCAGTACTTC.

The chain joins TRBV7-9 to TRBJ1-5; 7 nucleotides match TRBD1. The CDR3 sequence is 15 residues long. Trimming cost V 5 bases and J 6 bases; bases outside gene matches: 10. Germline CDR1 reads SEHNR; CDR2 reads FQNEAQ (reference sequence). CDR3 residues: CASSASGQSIQPQHF. The CDR3 nucleotides are TGTGCCAGCAGCGCATCGGGACAGTCGATTCAGCCCCAGCATTTT.

About this clone itself: This sample also contains other DNA sequences that code for the same CDR3. The chain links TRBV2 to TRBJ2-7; D gene ambiguous. With 4 bases removed from V and 0 bases from J, the gap between germline ends came to 4 bases. The length of the CDR3 is 12 residues. CDR1 is SNHLY, CDR2 FYNNEI, per germline. This CDR3 is CASSANSYEQYF. CDR3 DNA: TGTGCCAGCAGTGCCAACTCCTACGAGCAGTACTTC.

This chain joins TRBV11-3 and TRBJ1-2, with 8 bases aligning to TRBD1. The germline V gene encodes CDR1 SGHNT and CDR2 YENEEA. The CDR3 length is 15 residues. Germline trimming cut 5 bases from V and 4 bases from J; bases unmatched to any gene: 9. The CDR3 reads CASSPGGTGLYGYTF. The CDR3 coding sequence is TGTGCCAGCAGCCCGGGCGGGACAGGTCTCTATGGCTACACCTTC.

This chain links TRBV3-1 (or the pseudogene TRBV3-2) with TRBJ2-5, with 8 bases identical to TRBD2. Germline loops: CDR1 LGHDT, CDR2 YNNKEL (reference sequence). The CDR3 loop spans 16 amino acids. V was pared by 0 bases and J by 4 bases, with 7 bases of the junction left unmatched. CDR3 region: CASSQDVGRGLETQYF. The CDR3 nucleotides read TGTGCCAGCAGCCAAGATGTCGGGAGGGGGTTAGAGACCCAGTACTTC.

The chain carries TRBV5-1 and TRBJ2-3, with 8 bases matching TRBD2. The J segment lost 2 bases and the V segment lost 2 bases, leaving 4 bases of the junction unmatched. The CDR3 runs to 15 residues. Germline loops: CDR1 SGHRS, CDR2 YFSETQ. CDR3 loop: CASSLTSGPTDTQYF. CDR3 bases: TGCGCCAGCAGCTTAACTAGCGGTCCCACAGATACGCAGTATTTT.

This clone was counted a single time. This chain links TRBV9 with TRBJ2-1; 10 bases line up with TRBD2. CDR1 is SGDLS, CDR2 YYNGEE, per germline. Unmatched junction bases numbered 11, after V lost 0 bases and J lost 5 bases. CDR3 length: 18 amino acids. The CDR3 nucleotides are TGTGCCAGCAGCGTAGATCCCCACCTAGCGGGAGTGGACAATGAGCAGTTCTTC. Its translation is CASSVDPHLAGVDNEQFF.

The rearrangement uses TRBV15 and TRBJ1-2; no firm D call. This CDR3 has 12 residues. Per germline, CDR1 LNHNV and CDR2 YYDKDF (reference sequence). V was pared by 0 bases and J by 8 bases, with 7 bases between. CDR3 nucleotides: TGTGCCACCAGCAGAGACCTGTCGGGCTACACCTTC. Translated: CATSRDLSGYTF.

V is TRBV7-9 and J is TRBJ2-5; 12 nucleotides align to TRBD2. The CDR3 loop spans 17 amino acids. Trimming removed 4 bases from V and 5 bases from J; junction bases left unmatched: 11. Germline CDR1 reads SEHNR; CDR2 reads FQNEAQ (reference sequence). CDR3 sequence: CASSSSRTSGTAETQYF. The CDR3 coding sequence is TGTGCCAGCAGCTCCTCCCGGACTAGCGGGACCGCTGAGACCCAGTACTTC.

The rearrangement uses TRBV3-1 (or the pseudogene TRBV3-2) and TRBJ1-2; 9 nucleotides line up with TRBD1. The CDR3 loop spans 16 amino acids. The V gene end was trimmed by 1 base and the J gene end by 3 bases; junction bases not matched to a gene: 6. Looked up from germline, CDR1 is LGHDT and CDR2 is YNNKEL (reference sequence). CDR3 sequence: CASSQAGQGSDYGYTF. The CDR3 DNA reads TGTGCCAGCAGCCAAGCGGGACAGGGTTCGGACTATGGCTACACCTTC.

The rearrangement joins TRBV7-3 to TRBJ2-2; 10 bases map to TRBD1. V lost 3 bases, J lost 0 bases, and 7 bases stayed unmatched. Germline V gives CDR1 SGHTA, CDR2 FQGTGA. The CDR3 is 18 amino acids. The CDR3 here is CASSFSSGTGANTGELFF. CDR3 nucleotides: TGTGCCAGCAGCTTCTCTTCCGGGACAGGGGCGAACACCGGGGAGCTGTTTTTT.

This chain links TRBV11-2 with TRBJ2-2, with D possibly matching TRBD1 (5 bases). The CDR3 consists of 15 residues. Germline lookup yields CDR1 SGHAT and CDR2 FQNNGV. V was pared by 1 base and J by 3 bases, with 9 bases between. The CDR3 region is CASSLGGYDTGELFF. The DNA for the CDR3 is TGTGCCAGCAGCTTAGGGGGCTACGACACCGGGGAGCTGTTTTTT. Full variable domain (rest looked up from reference TRBV11-2 and TRBJ2-2): EAGVAQSPRYKIIEKRQSVAFWCNPISGHATLYWYQQILGQGPKLLIQFQNNGVVDDSQLPKDRFSAERLKGVDSTLKIQPAKLEDSAVYLCASSLGGYDTGELFFGEGSRLTVL.

The V call is TRBV15, the J call TRBJ2-1; 10 bases match TRBD2. The germline CDR1 and CDR2 sequences are LNHNV and YYDKDF (reference sequence). This CDR3 has 16 residues. The V and J ends lost 3 bases and 7 bases, in that order; junction bases with no gene match: 9. The CDR3 DNA reads TGTGCCACCAGCAGGGGAGGACTAGCGGAAATGAATGAGCAGTTCTTC. Translated, it gives CATSRGGLAEMNEQFF.

The chain links TRBV27 to TRBJ1-5, with a possible D match to TRBD1 (5 bases). The CDR3 spans 16 residues. Trimming took off 0 bases at V and 1 base at J, with 10 bases between the two ends. CDR1 and CDR2 from the germline V gene are MNHEY and SMNVEV (reference sequence). The chain's CDR3 is CASSLSAGISNQPQHF. The DNA of the CDR3 is TGTGCCAGCAGTTTATCGGCAGGGATCAGCAATCAGCCCCAGCATTTT.

The chain is built from TRBV13 and TRBJ1-6; D is possibly TRBD1 (5 bases). Trimming stripped 2 bases from V and 9 bases from J, with 17 bases between. Germline V CDR1 and CDR2: PRHDT, FYEKMQ (reference sequence). This CDR3 region has 16 residues. The CDR3 DNA reads as TGTGCCAGCAGCTTAAACGGAAGGGGTTGGAGTTCACCCCTCCACTTT. It yields the protein CASSLNGRGWSSPLHF.

This clone was detected only a few times. J is TRBJ1-6 and V is TRBV19; TRBD1 matches 10 bases. This CDR3 has 14 amino acids. V lost 11 bases and J lost 9; bases outside the gene matches: 10. Germline loops: CDR1 LNHDA, CDR2 SQIVND (reference sequence). The DNA of the CDR3 is TGTGCCTCCGCCTCCGGGACAGGGGCTTCACCCCTCCACTTT. This translates into CASASGTGASPLHF.

The chain carries TRBV9 and TRBJ1-1; D is perhaps TRBD1 (6 bases). Looked up from germline, CDR1 is SGDLS and CDR2 is YYNGEE. The CDR3 has 14 residues. Trimming took off 3 bases at V and 7 bases at J, with 16 bases between the two ends. The CDR3 sequence: CASSALQGPNEAFF. The CDR3 DNA reads as TGTGCCAGCAGCGCTTTACAGGGACCCAATGAAGCTTTCTTT.

This sequence joins TRBV28 and TRBJ1-3, with no clear D. The V end was cut by 5 bases, the J end by 4 bases, with 12 bases between. There are 14 residues in the CDR3. Looked up from germline, CDR1 is MDHEN and CDR2 is SYDVKM. The CDR3 reads CASSRGLNGNTIYF. CDR3 sequence (DNA): TGTGCCAGCAGTCGCGGGCTAAACGGAAACACCATATATTTT.

The V and J genes are TRBV11-2 and TRBJ2-3; 9 nucleotides match TRBD1. This CDR3 has 16 amino acids. V dropped 2 bases and J dropped 2; count of bases not matched to a gene: 5. Germline CDR1 and CDR2: SGHAT and FQNNGV. The CDR3 sequence: CASSLFLQGATDTQYF. Here the CDR3 DNA reads TGTGCCAGCAGCTTATTCCTACAGGGGGCCACAGATACGCAGTATTTT.

V is TRBV14 and J is TRBJ2-5; D uncertain. CDR1 SGHDN and CDR2 FVKESK come from the germline V gene. This CDR3 region has 14 residues. Trimming took off 4 bases at V and 5 bases at J, with 14 bases between the two ends. The DNA of the CDR3 is TGTGCCAGCAGCCCTTCCCCGGGTGAGGAGACCCAGTACTTC. Amino acid sequence: CASSPSPGEETQYF.

Only one count was recorded for this clone. The chain has TRBV29-1 and TRBJ2-1; D is possibly TRBD1 (6 bases). Germline loops: CDR1 SQVTM, CDR2 ANQGSEA. V lost 6 bases and J lost 9, with 18 bases in between. This CDR3 region has 13 residues. The DNA for the CDR3 is TGCAGCGTAGGAAACAGGGAAGGAGGTGAGCAGTTCTTC. Residues: CSVGNREGGEQFF.

V usage is TRBV7-8 and J usage is TRBJ2-1; 11 bases agree with TRBD2. From germline, CDR1 is SGHVS and CDR2 FQNEAQ. The CDR3 has 17 residues. V shed 3 bases and J 4 bases; nucleotides not matched to a gene: 8. CDR3 sequence (DNA): TGTGCCAGCAGCTTCACCACCGGGACTAGCGGATACAATGAGCAGTTCTTC. Translated, it gives CASSFTTGTSGYNEQFF.

The chain carries TRBV23-1 and TRBJ1-6, with 7 bases that match TRBD1. TRBV23-1 is an ORF, with its function uncertain. The CDR3 sequence is 16 residues long. The junction had 8 bases not matched to a gene; V was cut back by 1 base and J by 8 bases. The CDR3 here is CASSQWSGQVDSPLHF. The CDR3 coding sequence is TGCGCCAGCAGTCAATGGTCCGGACAGGTTGATTCACCCCTCCACTTT.

The rearrangement uses TRBV28 and TRBJ2-7; D perhaps matches TRBD1 (6 bases). Germline CDR1 is MDHEN and CDR2 is SYDVKM. The V gene lost 6 bases and the J gene lost 4 bases, with 10 bases spanning the gap. CDR3 length: 12 residues. CDR3 sequence reads: CASRDSDYEQYF. The CDR3 nucleotides read TGTGCCAGCAGGGACAGCGATTACGAGCAGTACTTC.

The table lists this clone with a count of one. The chain is built from TRBV3-1 (or the pseudogene TRBV3-2) and TRBJ2-3; D uncertain. Germline loops: CDR1 LGHDT, CDR2 YNNKEL (reference sequence). This CDR3 contains 15 residues. V was clipped by 1 base and J by 2 bases, with 10 bases between them. In DNA, the CDR3 is TGTGCCAGCAGCCAAGCCTACTCCCCCACAGATACGCAGTATTTT. Translation: CASSQAYSPTDTQYF.